This is a list of T cell receptor beta chains from one sample in a study of cytomegalovirus exposure and HLA in healthy donors. Some clones are missing from TCRdb's copy, which holds only in-frame ones; the method was immunoSEQ multiplex PCR. This sample has over 150,000 clones, with roughly 90% found just once. What was sequenced was PBMCs. The source is a woman aged 18 to 35 in good health and CMV-seronegative. The CDR3 runs from the conserved cysteine through the conserved F or W.

J: TRBJ2-7
length: 17
V: TRBV5-1
CDR3: CASSLIVPAGAFYEQYF

J: TRBJ2-5
length: 14
V: TRBV18
CDR3: CASSPNSNRETQYF

J: TRBJ2-2
length: 14
V: TRBV29-1
CDR3: CSVVSSGNTGELFF

J: TRBJ2-1
length: 13
V: TRBV19
CDR3: CASSGRGGAEQFF

J: TRBJ2-7
length: 18
V: TRBV7-2
CDR3: CASSLRVLAGVRLSEQYF

J: TRBJ2-7
length: 13
V: TRBV7-6
CDR3: CASSLVESYEQYF

J: TRBJ2-5
length: 15
V: TRBV9
CDR3: CASSARTGKEQTQYF

J: TRBJ1-2
length: 11
V: TRBV9
CDR3: CASSPFLGGTF

J: TRBJ2-7
length: 15
V: TRBV27
CDR3: CASSLHGTGSYEQYF

J: TRBJ1-1
length: 15
V: TRBV5-1
CDR3: CASRPSGALNTEAFF

J: TRBJ1-1
length: 15
V: TRBV7-3
CDR3: CASSSETAQNTEAFF

J: TRBJ2-7
length: 16
V: TRBV6-1
CDR3: CASSESLAGMVYEQYF

J: TRBJ1-4
length: 19
V: TRBV4-1
CDR3: CASSLNPGQGATQNEKLFF

J: TRBJ1-6
length: 15
V: TRBV2
CDR3: CASSAQTGANSPLHF

J: TRBJ1-5
length: 15
V: TRBV19
CDR3: CASSLDGEPNQPQHF

J: TRBJ1-3
length: 15
V: TRBV5-4
CDR3: CASSLQQGSGNTIYF

J: TRBJ1-1
length: 14
V: TRBV30
CDR3: CAWSVFPMNTEAFF

J: TRBJ1-5
length: 14
V: TRBV29-1
CDR3: CSVGTDRGRQPQHF

J: TRBJ1-1
length: 12
V: TRBV7-9
CDR3: CASSTLDREAFF

J: TRBJ1-4
length: 15
V: TRBV19
CDR3: CASTLRFLTGEKLFF

J: TRBJ2-2
length: 14
V: TRBV7-2
CDR3: CASSRGLTKRELFF

J: TRBJ2-3
length: 15
V: TRBV6-5
CDR3: CASSYSTGITDTQYF

J: TRBJ2-2
length: 20
V: TRBV9
CDR3: CASSVGWRNDGQGWFGELFF

J: TRBJ2-5
length: 18
V: TRBV14
CDR3: CASSQEASGLAGSETQYF

J: TRBJ2-5
length: 15
V: TRBV10-3
CDR3: CAISERGQLQETQYF

J: TRBJ1-1
length: 16
V: TRBV4-1
CDR3: CASSQAQEGKNTEAFF

J: TRBJ1-1
length: 13
V: TRBV14
CDR3: CASSQLGGTEAFF

J: TRBJ2-5
length: 15
V: TRBV30
CDR3: CAWTDGDLVTGTQYF

J: TRBJ2-7
length: 13
V: TRBV29-1
CDR3: CSTRDRGLDEQYF

J: TRBJ2-1
length: 15
V: TRBV6-5
CDR3: CASRTLAGGLGEQFF

J: TRBJ2-2
length: 14
V: TRBV5-4
CDR3: CASTIYRGAGELFF

J: TRBJ1-2
length: 14
V: TRBV2
CDR3: CASRRTGLNYGYTF

J: TRBJ2-1
length: 13
V: TRBV27
CDR3: CASLPAGTHEQFF

J: TRBJ1-1
length: 14
V: TRBV7-9
CDR3: CASSLAPNKGVGFF

J: TRBJ1-1
length: 16
V: TRBV18
CDR3: CASSPKQGAQNTEAFF

J: TRBJ1-1
length: 12
V: TRBV29-1
CDR3: CSVVQGGTEAFF

J: TRBJ2-7
length: 17
V: TRBV4-1
CDR3: CASSPSGSVTVAYEQYF

J: TRBJ2-3
length: 13
V: TRBV27
CDR3: CASGFPPSDTQYF

J: TRBJ2-7
length: 13
V: TRBV10-3
CDR3: CAIKGTSGGWQYF

J: TRBJ1-2
length: 14
V: TRBV4-3
CDR3: CASSRDRANYGYTF

J: TRBJ2-1
length: 16
V: TRBV2
CDR3: CASSTTRRQGGLEQFF

J: TRBJ2-1
length: 15
V: TRBV4-3
CDR3: CASTPDSGTLGEQFF

J: TRBJ1-2
length: 17
V: TRBV25-1
CDR3: CASSEGVRQQEDYGYTF

J: TRBJ1-2
length: 17
V: TRBV9
CDR3: CASSVTPRGKVLYGYTF

J: TRBJ1-5
length: 13
V: TRBV2
CDR3: CASISEINQPQHF

J: TRBJ2-7
length: 11
V: TRBV7-6
CDR3: CASSPNYEQYF

J: TRBJ2-4
length: 12
V: TRBV19
CDR3: CASSGRTGRQYF

J: TRBJ2-7
length: 15
V: TRBV2
CDR3: CASSEKSGLLYEQYF

J: TRBJ1-5
length: 13
V: TRBV19
CDR3: CASSGLQGQPQHF

J: TRBJ2-5
length: 14
V: TRBV18
CDR3: CASSPRPGTETQYF

J: TRBJ1-2
length: 18
V: TRBV5-6
CDR3: CASSLKQLETAAAYGYTF

J: TRBJ1-1
length: 13
V: TRBV2
CDR3: CASSAEGSTEAFF

J: TRBJ2-7
length: 14
V: TRBV19
CDR3: CASSTPGQSYEQYF

J: TRBJ1-1
length: 13
V: TRBV10-2
CDR3: CASSPQMNTEAFF